This TCR beta chain appears in the sequencing data of a study of blood T cell repertoires in COVID-19. In the original analysis: The authors estimated nucleated cell counts from reference gene primer amplification. Here immunoSEQ multiplex PCR was the method, and the copy in TCRdb shows in-frame clones only, minus some. Clonal size and the V and J genes are those of that table, whereas D and trimming came from the DNA. The data contain about 80,000 clones, around 88% of them singletons. V trimming: 1 base; J trimming: 2 bases; junction bases outside the gene matches: 1. CDR3 size: 15 residues. Germline V gene lookup returns CDR1 SEHNR and CDR2 FQNEAQ (reference sequence).

Sequencing used peripheral blood. The V gene is TRBV7-9, the J gene TRBJ2-3, with TRBD2 identical over 9 bases. The sequence derives from a woman aged 80 or over with acute or convalescent COVID-19. The CDR3 sequence is CASSLGTSVTDTQYF. As DNA, the CDR3 is TGTGCCAGCAGCTTAGGGACTAGCGTCACAGATACGCAGTATTTT.